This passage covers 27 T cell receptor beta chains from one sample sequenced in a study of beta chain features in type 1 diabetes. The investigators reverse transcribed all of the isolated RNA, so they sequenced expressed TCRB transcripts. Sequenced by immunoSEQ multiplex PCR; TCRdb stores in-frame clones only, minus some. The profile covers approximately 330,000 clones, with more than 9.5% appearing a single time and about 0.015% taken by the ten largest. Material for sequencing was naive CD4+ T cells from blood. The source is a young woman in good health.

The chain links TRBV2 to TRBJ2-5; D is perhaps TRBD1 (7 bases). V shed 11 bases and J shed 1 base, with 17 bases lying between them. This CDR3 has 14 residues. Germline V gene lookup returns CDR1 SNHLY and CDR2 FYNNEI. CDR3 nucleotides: TGTGCCGAAGGGACAGTGGGGGGCCAAGAGACCCAGTACTTC. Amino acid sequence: CAEGTVGGQETQYF.

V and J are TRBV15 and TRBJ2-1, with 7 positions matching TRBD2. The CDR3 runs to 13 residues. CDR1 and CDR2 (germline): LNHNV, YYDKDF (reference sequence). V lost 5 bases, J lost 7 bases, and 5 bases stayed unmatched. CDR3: CATSLSGANEQFF. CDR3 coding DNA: TGTGCCACCAGCTTAAGCGGGGCGAATGAGCAGTTCTTC.

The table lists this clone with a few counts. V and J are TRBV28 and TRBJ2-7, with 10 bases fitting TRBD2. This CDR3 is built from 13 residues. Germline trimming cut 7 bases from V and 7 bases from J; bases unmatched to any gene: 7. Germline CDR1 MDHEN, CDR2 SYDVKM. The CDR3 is CASTSGRAGEQYF. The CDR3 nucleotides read TGTGCCAGCACCAGCGGGAGGGCTGGGGAGCAGTACTTC. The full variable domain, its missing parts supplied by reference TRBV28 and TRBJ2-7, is DVKVTQSSRYLVKRTGEKVFLECVQDMDHENMFWYRQDPGLGLRLIYFSYDVKMKEKGDIPEGYSVSREKKERFSLILESASTNQTSMYLCASTSGRAGEQYFGPGTRLTVT.

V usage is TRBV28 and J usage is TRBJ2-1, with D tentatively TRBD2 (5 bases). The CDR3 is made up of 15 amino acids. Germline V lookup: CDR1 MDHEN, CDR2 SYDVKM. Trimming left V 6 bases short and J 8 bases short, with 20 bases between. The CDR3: CASSLLGGLGDEQFF. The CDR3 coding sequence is TGTGCCAGCAGCTTACTAGGCGGGCTTGGCGATGAGCAGTTCTTC. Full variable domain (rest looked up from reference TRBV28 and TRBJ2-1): DVKVTQSSRYLVKRTGEKVFLECVQDMDHENMFWYRQDPGLGLRLIYFSYDVKMKEKGDIPEGYSVSREKKERFSLILESASTNQTSMYLCASSLLGGLGDEQFFGPGTRLTVL.

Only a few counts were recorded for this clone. CDR3 sequence reads: CATQTGDNEQFF. The CDR3 nucleotides are TGTGCCACCCAAACGGGTGACAATGAGCAGTTCTTC. The chain links TRBV10-3 to TRBJ2-1; no firm D call. The CDR3 contains 12 residues. V lost 10 bases, J lost 5 bases, and 12 bases lay in between. Germline assignment: CDR1 ENHRY and CDR2 SYGVKD.

The DNA for the CDR3 is TGTGCCAGCAGTTATGGATTAGCGGGAGCAGGCGAGCAGTACTTC. Protein: CASSYGLAGAGEQYF. The chain has TRBV6-5 and TRBJ2-7, with 9 bases fitting TRBD2. The CDR3 covers 15 residues. V was clipped by 3 bases and J by 6 bases; unmatched bases: 9. The germline gives CDR1 MNHEY, CDR2 SVGAGI.

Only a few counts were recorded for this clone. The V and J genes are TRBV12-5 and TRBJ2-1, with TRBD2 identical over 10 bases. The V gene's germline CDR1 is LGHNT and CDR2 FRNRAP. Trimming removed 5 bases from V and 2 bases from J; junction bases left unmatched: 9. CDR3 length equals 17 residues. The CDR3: CASGLQTSGRPYNEQFF. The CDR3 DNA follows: TGTGCTAGTGGTCTCCAGACTAGCGGGCGCCCCTACAATGAGCAGTTCTTC.

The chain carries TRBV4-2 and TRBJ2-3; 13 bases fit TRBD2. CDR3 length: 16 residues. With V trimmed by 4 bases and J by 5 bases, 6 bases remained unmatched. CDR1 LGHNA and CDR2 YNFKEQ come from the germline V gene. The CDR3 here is CASSLTSGRRIDTQYF. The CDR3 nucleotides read TGTGCCAGCAGCCTGACTAGCGGGAGGAGAATAGATACGCAGTATTTT.

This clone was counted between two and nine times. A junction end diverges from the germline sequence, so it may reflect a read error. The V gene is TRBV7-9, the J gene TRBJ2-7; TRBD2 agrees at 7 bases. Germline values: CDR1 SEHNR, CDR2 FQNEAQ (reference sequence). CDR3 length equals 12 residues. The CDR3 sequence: CASSSSAGETHF. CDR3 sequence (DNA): TGTGCCAGCAGCTCATCGGCGGGAGAAACGCACTTC.

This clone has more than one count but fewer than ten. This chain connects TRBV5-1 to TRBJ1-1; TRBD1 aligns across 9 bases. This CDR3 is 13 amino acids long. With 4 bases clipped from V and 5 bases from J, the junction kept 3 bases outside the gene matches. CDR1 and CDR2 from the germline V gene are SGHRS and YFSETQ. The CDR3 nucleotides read TGCGCCAGCAGCGGGGGGACAGGGACTGAAGCTTTCTTT. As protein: CASSGGTGTEAFF.

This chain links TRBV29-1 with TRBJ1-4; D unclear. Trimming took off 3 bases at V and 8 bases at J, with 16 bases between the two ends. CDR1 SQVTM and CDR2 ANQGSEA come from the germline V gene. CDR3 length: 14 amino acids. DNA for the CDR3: TGCAGCGTTGATTTAGGACCCCGAGGGGAAAAACTGTTTTTT. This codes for CSVDLGPRGEKLFF.

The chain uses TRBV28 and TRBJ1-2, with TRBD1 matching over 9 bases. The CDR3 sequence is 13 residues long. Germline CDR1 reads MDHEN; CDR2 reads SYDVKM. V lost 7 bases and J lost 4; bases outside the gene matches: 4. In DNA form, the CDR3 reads TGTGCCAGCACCGTACAGGGGGCCTATGGCTACACCTTC. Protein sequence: CASTVQGAYGYTF.

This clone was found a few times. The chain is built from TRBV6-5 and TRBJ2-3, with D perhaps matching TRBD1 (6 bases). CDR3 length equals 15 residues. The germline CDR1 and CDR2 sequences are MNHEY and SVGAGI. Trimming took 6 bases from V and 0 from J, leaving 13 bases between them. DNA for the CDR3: TGTGCCAGCAGGAGACAGGCGAGCAGCACAGATACGCAGTATTTT. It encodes CASRRQASSTDTQYF.

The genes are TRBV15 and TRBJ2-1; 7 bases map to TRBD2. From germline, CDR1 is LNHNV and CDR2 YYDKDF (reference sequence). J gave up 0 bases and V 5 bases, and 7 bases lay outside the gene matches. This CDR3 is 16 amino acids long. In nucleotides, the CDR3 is TGTGCCACCAGCTATCCCGGGGGGAGCTCCTACAATGAGCAGTTCTTC. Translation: CATSYPGGSSYNEQFF.

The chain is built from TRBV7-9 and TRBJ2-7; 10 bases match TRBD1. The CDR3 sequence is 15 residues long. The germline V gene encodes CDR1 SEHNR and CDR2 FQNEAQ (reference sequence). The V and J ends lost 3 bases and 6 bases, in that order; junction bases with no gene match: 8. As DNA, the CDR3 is TGTGCCAGCAGCTTGACGGGACAGGGGACATCCGAGCAGTACTTC. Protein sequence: CASSLTGQGTSEQYF. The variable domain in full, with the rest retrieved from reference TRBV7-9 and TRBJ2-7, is DTGVSQNPRHKITKRGQNVTFRCDPISEHNRLYWYRQTLGQGPEFLTYFQNEAQLEKSRLLSDRFSAERPKGSFSTLEIQRTEQGDSAMYLCASSLTGQGTSEQYFGPGTRLTVT.

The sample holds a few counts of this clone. The CDR3 DNA reads as TGCAGCGTTGAGGCGGAACAGGGTTGGACCCAGTACTTC. This translates into CSVEAEQGWTQYF. The chain employs TRBV29-1 and TRBJ2-5, with D possibly being TRBD1 (6 bases). The germline V and J ends were trimmed by 3 bases and 7 bases, with 15 bases remaining between them. Germline loops: CDR1 SQVTM, CDR2 ANQGSEA. CDR3 length: 13 amino acids.

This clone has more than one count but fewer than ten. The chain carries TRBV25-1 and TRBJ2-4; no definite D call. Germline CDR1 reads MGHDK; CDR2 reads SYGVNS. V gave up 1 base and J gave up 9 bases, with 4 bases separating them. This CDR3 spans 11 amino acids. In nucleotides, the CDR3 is TGTGCCAGCAGTGAATCTAGCATTCAGTACTTC. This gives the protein CASSESSIQYF.

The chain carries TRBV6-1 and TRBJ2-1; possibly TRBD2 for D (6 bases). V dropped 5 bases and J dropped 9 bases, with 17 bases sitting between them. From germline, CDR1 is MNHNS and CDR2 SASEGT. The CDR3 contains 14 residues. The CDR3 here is CASSRRDVYSEQFF. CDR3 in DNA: TGTGCCAGCAGTAGGCGGGACGTCTATAGTGAGCAGTTCTTC.

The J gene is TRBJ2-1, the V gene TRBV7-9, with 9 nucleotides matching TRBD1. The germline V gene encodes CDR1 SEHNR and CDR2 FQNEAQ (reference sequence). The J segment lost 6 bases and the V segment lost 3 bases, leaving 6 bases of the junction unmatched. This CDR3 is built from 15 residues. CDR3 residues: CASSFGQGKTNEQFF. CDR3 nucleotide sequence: TGTGCCAGCAGCTTTGGACAGGGGAAAACCAATGAGCAGTTCTTC. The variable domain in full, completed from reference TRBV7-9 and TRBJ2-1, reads DTGVSQNPRHKITKRGQNVTFRCDPISEHNRLYWYRQTLGQGPEFLTYFQNEAQLEKSRLLSDRFSAERPKGSFSTLEIQRTEQGDSAMYLCASSFGQGKTNEQFFGPGTRLTVL.

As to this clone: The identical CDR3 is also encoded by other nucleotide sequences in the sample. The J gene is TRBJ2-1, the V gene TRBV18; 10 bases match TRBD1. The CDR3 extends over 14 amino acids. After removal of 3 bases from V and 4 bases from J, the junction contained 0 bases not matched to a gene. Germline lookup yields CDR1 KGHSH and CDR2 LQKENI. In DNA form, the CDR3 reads TGTGCCAGCTCACCGGGACAGGGGTACAATGAGCAGTTCTTC. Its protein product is CASSPGQGYNEQFF.

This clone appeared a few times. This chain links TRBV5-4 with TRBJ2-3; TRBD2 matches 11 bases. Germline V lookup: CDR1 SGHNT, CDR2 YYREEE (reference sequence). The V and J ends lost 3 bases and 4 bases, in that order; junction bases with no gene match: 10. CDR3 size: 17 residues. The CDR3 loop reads CASSSPLAGGFADTQYF. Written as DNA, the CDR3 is TGTGCCAGCAGCTCGCCCCTAGCGGGAGGTTTCGCAGATACGCAGTATTTT.

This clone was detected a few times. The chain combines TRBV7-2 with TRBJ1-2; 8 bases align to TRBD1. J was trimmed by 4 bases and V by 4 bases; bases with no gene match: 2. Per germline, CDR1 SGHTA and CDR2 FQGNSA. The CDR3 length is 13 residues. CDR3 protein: CASSSTGAYGYTF. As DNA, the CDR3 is TGTGCCAGCAGCTCGACAGGGGCCTATGGCTACACCTTC.

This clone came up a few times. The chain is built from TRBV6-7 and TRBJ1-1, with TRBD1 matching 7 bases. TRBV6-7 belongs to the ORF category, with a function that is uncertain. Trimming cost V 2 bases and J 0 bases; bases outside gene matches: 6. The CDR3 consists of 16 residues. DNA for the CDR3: TGTGCCAGCAGTTACCAGGACAGGCTGGTGAACACTGAAGCTTTCTTT. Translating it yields CASSYQDRLVNTEAFF.

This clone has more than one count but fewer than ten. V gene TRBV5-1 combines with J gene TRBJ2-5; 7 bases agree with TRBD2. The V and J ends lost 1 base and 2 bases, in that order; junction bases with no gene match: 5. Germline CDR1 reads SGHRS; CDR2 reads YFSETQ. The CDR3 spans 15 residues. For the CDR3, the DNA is TGCGCCAGCAGCTTGTACAGCGGGATTCAAGAGACCCAGTACTTC. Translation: CASSLYSGIQETQYF.

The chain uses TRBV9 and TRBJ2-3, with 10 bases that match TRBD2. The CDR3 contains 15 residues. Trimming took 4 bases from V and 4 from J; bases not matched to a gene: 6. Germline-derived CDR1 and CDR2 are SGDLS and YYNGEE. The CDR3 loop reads CASSFRLAGSDTQYF. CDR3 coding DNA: TGTGCCAGCAGCTTCAGACTAGCGGGTTCAGATACGCAGTATTTT.

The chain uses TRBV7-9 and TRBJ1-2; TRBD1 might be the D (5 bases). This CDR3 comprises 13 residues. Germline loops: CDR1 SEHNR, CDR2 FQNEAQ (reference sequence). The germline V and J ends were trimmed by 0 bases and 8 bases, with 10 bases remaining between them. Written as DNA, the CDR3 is TGTGCCAGCAGCTTAGCGTTAGGGGTCGGCTACACCTTC. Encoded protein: CASSLALGVGYTF. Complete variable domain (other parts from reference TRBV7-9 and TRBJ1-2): DTGVSQNPRHKITKRGQNVTFRCDPISEHNRLYWYRQTLGQGPEFLTYFQNEAQLEKSRLLSDRFSAERPKGSFSTLEIQRTEQGDSAMYLCASSLALGVGYTFGSGTRLTVV.

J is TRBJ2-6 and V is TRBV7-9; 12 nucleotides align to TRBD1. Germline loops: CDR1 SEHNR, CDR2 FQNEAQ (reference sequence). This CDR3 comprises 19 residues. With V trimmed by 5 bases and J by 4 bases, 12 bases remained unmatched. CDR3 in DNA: TGTGCCAGCAGCCAAACGCCGGGACAGGGGGCGCGGGGGGCCAACGTCCTGACTTTC. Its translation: CASSQTPGQGARGANVLTF.